The 13 T cell receptor beta chains below come from one sample, sequenced in a study of radiation and T cells in renal cell carcinoma. Sequencing used immunoSEQ multiplex PCR; TCRdb keeps in-frame clones, though not all of them. Counted here are about 26,000 clones, 81% occurring once; the ten biggest clones make up roughly 30%. The time point here: blood 2 weeks post-SBRT. The treatment is: 15 Gy SBRT to primary tumor, nephrectomy 4 weeks later. The sequencing here drew on blood, taken from a patient whose treatment included radiotherapy and nephrectomy. These receptors all stem from a man between 60 and 75 years old with renal cell carcinoma.

The gene calls are TRBV28 and TRBJ2-7, with unresolved D. Germline CDR1 MDHEN, CDR2 SYDVKM. The V and J ends lost 1 base and 4 bases respectively, with 11 bases between them. The CDR3 is 14 residues long. Here the CDR3 DNA reads TGTGCCAGCAGTTTATTAGCAGTTTTGTACGAGCAGTACTTC. Translated: CASSLLAVLYEQYF.

This chain uses TRBV10-2 with TRBJ1-5, with D perhaps TRBD1 (6 bases). V lost 4 bases to trimming and J lost 5 bases, with 9 bases between them. The CDR3 is 13 amino acids. In germline, CDR1 is WSHSY, CDR2 SAAADI. The CDR3 coding sequence is TGCGCCAGCAGTGGTGGGGGCTATCAGCCCCAGCATTTT. Encoded protein: CASSGGGYQPQHF.

This chain uses TRBV27 with TRBJ2-1, with D perhaps assigned TRBD1 or TRBD2 (5 bases each). The CDR3 has 13 amino acids. Per germline, CDR1 MNHEY and CDR2 SMNVEV (reference sequence). V lost 6 bases, J lost 7 bases, and 13 bases lay in between. CDR3 bases: TGTGCCAGCAGAGGGTCGTGGGGGAATGAGCAGTTCTTC. Protein sequence: CASRGSWGNEQFF.

This clone was recorded only once. This chain links TRBV14 with TRBJ2-1, with D uncertain. CDR1 and CDR2 from the germline V gene are SGHDN and FVKESK. The CDR3 has 16 residues. Trimming stripped 1 base from V and 0 bases from J, with 10 bases between. The CDR3 nucleotides are TGTGCCAGCAGCCAAGTCAGATCCCCCTCCTACAATGAGCAGTTCTTC. Residues: CASSQVRSPSYNEQFF.

This chain links TRBV19 with TRBJ2-1, with 10 bases fitting TRBD2. The J segment lost 8 bases and the V segment lost 3 bases, leaving 7 bases of the junction unmatched. The CDR3 is 15 amino acids. The germline CDR1 and CDR2 sequences are LNHDA and SQIVND (reference sequence). Written as DNA, the CDR3 is TGTGCCAGTAGTATCTCACTAGCGGGATGGGATGAGCAGTTCTTC. Its protein product is CASSISLAGWDEQFF.

The chain employs TRBV10-3 and TRBJ1-3; 7 bases map to TRBD1. In germline, CDR1 is ENHRY, CDR2 SYGVKD. CDR3 length equals 13 residues. V lost 6 bases, J lost 4 bases, and 3 bases stayed unmatched. CDR3 in DNA: TGTGCCATCAGCGCGGGACAGGGAAACACCATATATTTT. Encoded protein: CAISAGQGNTIYF.

This chain joins TRBV6-5 and TRBJ2-2, with D perhaps TRBD2 (6 bases). The V gene lost 4 bases and the J gene lost 5 bases, with 14 bases spanning the gap. Germline V gene data show CDR1 as MNHEY and CDR2 as SVGAGI. There are 15 residues in the CDR3. The CDR3 loop reads CASSSRLVKTGELFF. CDR3 in DNA: TGTGCCAGCAGTTCGCGACTAGTAAAAACCGGGGAGCTGTTTTTT.

The rearrangement uses TRBV11-2 and TRBJ2-4; D might be TRBD1 (5 bases). Germline V gene lookup returns CDR1 SGHAT and CDR2 FQNNGV. V dropped 0 bases and J dropped 5 bases, with 5 bases sitting between them. The CDR3 length is 13 residues. DNA of the CDR3: TGTGCCAGCAGCTTAGACAGGGAAAACATTCAGTACTTC. Protein product: CASSLDRENIQYF.

This clone has only a few counts. This chain joins TRBV2 and TRBJ2-6, with no clear D. Deletions cut 6 bases from V and 4 bases from J, with 13 bases between. The CDR3 extends over 15 amino acids. Germline V CDR1 and CDR2: SNHLY, FYNNEI. The CDR3 sequence: CASRAIGAGANVLTF. In nucleotides, the CDR3 is TGTGCCAGCAGAGCTATCGGCGCCGGGGCCAACGTCCTGACTTTC. The whole variable domain, filled in from reference TRBV2 and TRBJ2-6, reads EPEVTQTPSHQVTQMGQEVILRCVPISNHLYFYWYRQILGQKVEFLVSFYNNEISEKSEIFDDQFSVERPDGSNFTLKIRSTKLEDSAMYFCASRAIGAGANVLTFGAGSRLTVL.

The rearrangement uses TRBV9 and TRBJ2-3, with 10 nucleotides matching TRBD2. CDR3 length equals 16 residues. The germline gives CDR1 SGDLS, CDR2 YYNGEE. J was trimmed by 0 bases and V by 3 bases; bases with no gene match: 4. In DNA form, the CDR3 reads TGTGCCAGCAGCGAACTAGCGGGGTCTAGCACAGATACGCAGTATTTT. Its translation: CASSELAGSSTDTQYF.

The gene calls are TRBV7-8 and TRBJ2-1; D tentatively reads TRBD1 or TRBD2 (5 bases each). The CDR3 is made up of 16 amino acids. Between the trimmed V and J ends, which lost 1 base and 2 bases, there was a span of 12 bases. In germline, CDR1 is SGHVS, CDR2 FQNEAQ. The CDR3 nucleotides read TGTGCCAGCAGCTTAGGCTCCGGGACGACCTACAATGAGCAGTTCTTC. Its translation: CASSLGSGTTYNEQFF.

The gene calls are TRBV11-2 and TRBJ2-1, with TRBD2 matching 11 bases. CDR1 is SGHAT, CDR2 FQNNGV, per germline. The CDR3 covers 15 residues. The V segment lost 5 bases and the J segment 2 bases; nucleotides outside the gene matches: 2. The CDR3, as DNA: TGTGCCAGCAGCACGGGACTAGCGGCCTACAATGAGCAGTTCTTC. As protein: CASSTGLAAYNEQFF. The whole variable domain, remainder taken from reference TRBV11-2 and TRBJ2-1, is EAGVAQSPRYKIIEKRQSVAFWCNPISGHATLYWYQQILGQGPKLLIQFQNNGVVDDSQLPKDRFSAERLKGVDSTLKIQPAKLEDSAVYLCASSTGLAAYNEQFFGPGTRLTVL.

The chain carries TRBV7-2 and TRBJ2-1; 12 bases agree with TRBD2. This CDR3 is 13 amino acids long. Per germline, CDR1 SGHTA and CDR2 FQGNSA. Unmatched junction bases numbered 8, after V lost 5 bases and J lost 15 bases. The CDR3 loop is CASSNLAGGFLFF. Here the CDR3 DNA reads TGTGCCAGCAGCAATCTAGCGGGAGGGTTTTTGTTCTTC.